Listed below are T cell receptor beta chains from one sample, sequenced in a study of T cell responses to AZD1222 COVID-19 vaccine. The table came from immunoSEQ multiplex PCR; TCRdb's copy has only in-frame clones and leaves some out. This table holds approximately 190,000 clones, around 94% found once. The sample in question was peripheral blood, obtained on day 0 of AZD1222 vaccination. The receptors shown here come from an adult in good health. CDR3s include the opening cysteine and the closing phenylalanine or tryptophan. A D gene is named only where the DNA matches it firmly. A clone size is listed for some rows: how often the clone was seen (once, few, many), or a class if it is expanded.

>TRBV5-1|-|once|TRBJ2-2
CASSGGDLMNTGELFF
TGCGCCAGCAGCGGGGGTGACTTGATGAACACCGGGGAGCTGTTTTTT
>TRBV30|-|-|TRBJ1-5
CAWGAGRLQPQHF
TGTGCCTGGGGGGCAGGTCGTCTCCAGCCCCAGCATTTT
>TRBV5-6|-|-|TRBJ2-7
CASSLGTLSYGQYF
TGTGCCAGCAGCTTGGGTACCCTCTCCTACGGGCAGTACTTC
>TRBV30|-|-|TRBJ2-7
CAWSVAGFGEQYF
TGTGCCTGGAGTGTTGCTGGGTTCGGAGAGCAGTACTTC
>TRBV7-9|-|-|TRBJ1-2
CASSETPGVGYTF
TGTGCCAGCAGCGAGACCCCCGGGGTGGGCTACACCTTC
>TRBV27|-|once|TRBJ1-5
CASRAGGVFGNQPQHF
TGTGCCAGCAGGGCAGGTGGGGTATTTGGCAATCAGCCCCAGCATTTT
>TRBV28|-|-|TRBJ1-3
CASNQPNIGNTIYF
TGTGCCAGCAATCAGCCCAACATTGGAAACACCATATATTTT
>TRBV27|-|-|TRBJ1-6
CASSPPGRVNSPLHF
TGTGCCAGCAGCCCCCCAGGACGGGTAAATTCACCCCTCCACTTT
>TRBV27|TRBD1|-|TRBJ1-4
CASSLGIQTGNEKLFF
TGTGCCAGCAGTTTAGGTATTCAGACAGGGAACGAAAAACTGTTTTTT
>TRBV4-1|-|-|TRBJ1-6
CASSDLVRAVWDLSSPLHF
TGCGCCAGCAGCGACTTGGTCCGGGCAGTTTGGGATCTCAGTTCACCCCTCCACTTT
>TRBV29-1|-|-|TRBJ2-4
CSVVGPAKNIQYF
TGCAGCGTTGTGGGCCCAGCCAAAAACATTCAGTACTTC
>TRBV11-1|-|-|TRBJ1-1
CASSLGRYTEAFF
TGTGCCAGCAGCTTAGGGAGGTACACTGAAGCTTTCTTT
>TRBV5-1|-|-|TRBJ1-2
CASSTRDKDYGYTF
TGCGCCAGCAGCACCCGGGACAAGGACTATGGCTACACCTTC
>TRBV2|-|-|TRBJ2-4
CASSGRTLGDIQYF
TGTGCCAGCAGTGGTAGGACTCTTGGGGACATTCAGTACTTC
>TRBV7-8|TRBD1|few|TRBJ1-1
CASSLASSGGVKIVAFF
TGTGCCAGCAGCTTAGCGTCTTCAGGGGGTGTCAAGATCGTAGCTTTCTTT
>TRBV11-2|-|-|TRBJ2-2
CASSLRGTGRTGELFF
TGTGCCAGCAGCTTGAGGGGGACGGGGAGGACCGGGGAGCTGTTTTTT
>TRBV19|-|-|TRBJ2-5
CASSIQGNQETQYF
TGTGCCAGTAGTATACAGGGGAACCAAGAGACCCAGTACTTC
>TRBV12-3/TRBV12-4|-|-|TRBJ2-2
CASSLKVTGELFF
TGTGCCAGCAGTTTAAAAGTAACCGGGGAGCTGTTTTTT
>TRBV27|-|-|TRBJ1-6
CASSSSARSYNSPLHF
TGTGCCAGCAGTTCCTCAGCCCGATCCTATAATTCACCCCTCCACTTT
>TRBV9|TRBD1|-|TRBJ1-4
CASSVGPGGGNEKLFF
TGTGCCAGCAGCGTAGGGCCAGGGGGAGGTAATGAAAAACTGTTTTTT
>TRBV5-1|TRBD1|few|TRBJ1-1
CASSTGQGAQEAFF
TGCGCCAGCAGCACGGGACAGGGGGCCCAAGAAGCTTTCTTT
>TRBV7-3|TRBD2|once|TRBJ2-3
CASSQSSGASTDTQYF
TGTGCCAGCAGCCAAAGTAGCGGGGCTAGCACAGATACGCAGTATTTT
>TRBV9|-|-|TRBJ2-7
CASSPRTASYEQYF
TGTGCCAGCAGCCCCAGGACAGCCTCCTACGAGCAGTACTTC
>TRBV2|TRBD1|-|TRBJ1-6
CASLDRVFSPLHF
TGTGCCAGCCTCGACAGGGTGTTTTCACCCCTCCACTTT
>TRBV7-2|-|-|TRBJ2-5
CASTGQTQETQYF
TGTGCCAGCACGGGACAAACGCAAGAGACCCAGTACTTC
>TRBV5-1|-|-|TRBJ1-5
CASSFGSNQPQHF
TGCGCCAGCAGCTTTGGTAGCAATCAGCCCCAGCATTTT
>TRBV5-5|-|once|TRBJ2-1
CASSQQGESYNEQFF
TGTGCCAGCAGCCAACAGGGTGAGTCCTACAATGAGCAGTTCTTC
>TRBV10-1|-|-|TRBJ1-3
CASSPGSGNTIYF
TGCGCCAGCAGCCCCGGCTCTGGAAACACCATATATTTT
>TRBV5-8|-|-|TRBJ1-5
CASSTGSNNQPQHF
TGTGCCAGCAGTACCGGTTCGAACAATCAGCCCCAGCATTTT
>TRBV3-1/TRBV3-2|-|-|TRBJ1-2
CASSQSLSGSYGYTF
TGTGCCAGCAGCCAGTCCCTGTCGGGCAGCTATGGCTACACCTTC
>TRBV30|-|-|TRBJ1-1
CAWSKGRDTEAFF
TGTGCCTGGAGTAAGGGGAGGGATACTGAAGCTTTCTTT
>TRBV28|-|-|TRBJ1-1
CASSLPRQNTEAFF
TGTGCCAGCAGTTTACCGAGGCAGAACACTGAAGCTTTCTTT
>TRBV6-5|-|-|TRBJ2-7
CASSYSRGYEQYF
TGTGCCAGCAGTTACTCTAGGGGCTACGAGCAGTACTTC
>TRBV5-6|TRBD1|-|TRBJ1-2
CASSEDRAIGYTF
TGTGCCAGCTCGGAAGACAGGGCCATAGGCTACACCTTC
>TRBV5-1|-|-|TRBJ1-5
CASTRNSNQPQHF
TGCGCCAGCACGCGGAATAGCAATCAGCCCCAGCATTTT
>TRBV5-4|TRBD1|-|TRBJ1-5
CASSFRQGNVGNQPQHF
TGTGCCAGCAGCTTCCGACAGGGTAATGTGGGCAATCAGCCCCAGCATTTT
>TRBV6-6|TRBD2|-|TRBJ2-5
CASSYRTSGGEETQYF
TGTGCCAGCAGTTACAGGACTAGCGGGGGAGAAGAGACCCAGTACTTC
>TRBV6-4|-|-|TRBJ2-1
CASSGSSGSSYNEQFF
TGTGCCAGCAGTGGGAGTAGCGGCTCTTCCTACAATGAGCAGTTCTTC
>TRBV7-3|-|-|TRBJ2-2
CASSSVTNTGELFF
TGTGCCAGCAGCTCGGTAACGAACACCGGGGAGCTGTTTTTT
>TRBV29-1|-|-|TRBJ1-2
CSVEQTIYGYTF
TGCAGCGTTGAACAGACGATCTATGGCTACACCTTC